This TCR beta chain derives from a study of blood T cell repertoires in COVID-19. About the study: PBMCs, B-cell-depleted T cells, or T cells provided the cDNA or gDNA that made up the material.

Using immunoSEQ multiplex PCR, the repertoire was profiled, and TCRdb retains in-frame clones only, with some absent. Found here are about 260,000 clones, about 87% of them singletons; the top ten hold 0.95% to 1.5%. The CDR3 loop spans 13 amino acids. V lost 6 bases, J lost 0 bases, and 9 bases lay in between. Germline V gives CDR1 MNHEY, CDR2 SVGAGI. The rearrangement links TRBV6-5 to TRBJ2-7, with D unresolved. Sample: PBMCs or T cells enriched from blood (not recorded which). The source is a woman aged 40 to 50 with acute COVID-19. CDR3 DNA: TGTGCCAGCAGAGTGACTTACTCCTACGAGCAGTACTTC. Protein: CASRVTYSYEQYF.